The sequence of this TCR beta chain was determined in a study of cytomegalovirus exposure and HLA in healthy donors. On the study more broadly: The 120 validation repertoires were produced on the same platform as the approximately 620 repertoires of the first cohort. This was reported in a later analysis. Points from the study as a whole: The study designated 150 to 200 TCR beta chains cytomegalovirus-associated. Many donors shared some public TCRs, even though most TCR sequences were rare.

Data came from immunoSEQ multiplex PCR; TCRdb stores just in-frame clones and leaves some out. The sample lists 150,000 or so clones, roughly nine tenths occurring once. About this clone: Its antigen is currently unknown.

Per germline, CDR1 SGHAT and CDR2 FQNNGV. This CDR3 has 15 amino acids. Trimming cost V 2 bases and J 6 bases, with 14 bases left between them. The chain uses TRBV11-2 and TRBJ1-3; possible D gene TRBD1, 5 bases. Input material: PBMCs. This TCR was sampled from a woman aged 18-35 years in good health and CMV-seropositive. The CDR3 sequence is CASSLFTGETNTIYF. The CDR3 DNA follows: TGTGCCAGCAGCTTATTTACGGGGGAAACAAACACCATATATTTT.